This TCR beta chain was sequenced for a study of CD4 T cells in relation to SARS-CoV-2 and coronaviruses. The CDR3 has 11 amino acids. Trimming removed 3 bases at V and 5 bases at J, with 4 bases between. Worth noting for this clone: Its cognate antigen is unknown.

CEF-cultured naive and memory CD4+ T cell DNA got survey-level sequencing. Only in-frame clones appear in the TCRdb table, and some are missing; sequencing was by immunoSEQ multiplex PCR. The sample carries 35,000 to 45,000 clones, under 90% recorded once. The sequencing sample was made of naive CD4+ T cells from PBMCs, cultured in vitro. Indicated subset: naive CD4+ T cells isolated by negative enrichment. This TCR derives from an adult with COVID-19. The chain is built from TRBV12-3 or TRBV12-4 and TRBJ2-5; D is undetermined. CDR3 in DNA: TGTGCCAGCAGTTTTTCTGAGACCCAGTACTTC. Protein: CASSFSETQYF.